These 9 T cell receptor beta chains originate from one sample sequenced in a study of technical replicates of blood from four donors. This table comes from immunoSEQ multiplex PCR, and its TCRdb copy is limited to in-frame clones, with some not included. The sample carries about 69,000 clones, around 90% recorded once. Sequencing was done on a sample of PBMCs. The receptors stem from a human donor in good health. Some clones in this sample may be carry-over from other donors' samples.

This clone was found once. CDR3: CASSFFEGGEQYF. The CDR3 DNA is TGTGCCAGCAGCTTTTTCGAAGGCGGCGAGCAGTACTTC. J is TRBJ2-7 and V is TRBV7-2; D is uncertain. CDR3 length: 13 residues. The ends were cut back, 3 bases at V and 6 bases at J, with 12 bases in the middle. The V gene's germline CDR1 is SGHTA and CDR2 FQGNSA.

The gene calls are TRBV7-3 and TRBJ2-2; 11 nucleotides line up with TRBD1. This CDR3 is 16 amino acids long. V was pared by 5 bases and J by 5 bases, with 7 bases of the junction left unmatched. CDR1 and CDR2 (germline): SGHTA, FQGTGA. CDR3: CASSPTRDRGTGELFF. CDR3 bases: TGTGCCAGCAGCCCTACCCGGGACAGGGGGACCGGGGAGCTGTTTTTT.

The chain is built from TRBV7-7 and TRBJ2-5, with 10 bases aligning to TRBD2. The CDR3 length is 17 residues. Germline V gives CDR1 SSHAT, CDR2 FNYEAQ (reference sequence). J lost 7 bases, V lost 1 base, and 12 bases had no gene match. The CDR3 region is CASSLEAPAGGPGTQYF. The CDR3 coding sequence is TGTGCCAGCAGCTTAGAGGCCCCAGCGGGAGGGCCTGGGACCCAGTACTTC.

CDR3: CASSPNPWAGEGEQYF. CDR3 nucleotide sequence: TGTGCCAGCAGCCCAAATCCGTGGGCGGGAGAGGGCGAGCAGTACTTC. The chain employs TRBV13 and TRBJ2-7, with 7 bases matching TRBD2. CDR1 and CDR2 from the germline V gene are PRHDT and FYEKMQ (reference sequence). The V segment lost 5 bases and the J segment 6 bases; nucleotides outside the gene matches: 16. This CDR3 contains 16 residues.

This chain links TRBV18 with TRBJ2-7, with TRBD1 matching 10 bases. V gave up 4 bases and J gave up 3 bases; unmatched junction bases: 3. This CDR3 comprises 14 residues. Germline CDR1 and CDR2: KGHSH and LQKENI. The CDR3 protein is CASSQGQGIYEQYF. The CDR3 DNA follows: TGTGCCAGCTCACAGGGACAGGGGATCTACGAGCAGTACTTC.

The CDR3 DNA follows: TGTGCCAGCTCACCGGAGTCAGCGAACTCTGGAAACACCATATATTTT. Its translation: CASSPESANSGNTIYF. This chain links TRBV18 with TRBJ1-3, with D unresolved. CDR1 and CDR2 (germline): KGHSH, LQKENI. Trimming left V 3 bases short and J 0 bases short, with 12 bases between. The CDR3 has 16 residues.

The chain couples TRBV2 to TRBJ1-2; a possible D gene is TRBD1 (5 bases). Trimming took off 5 bases at V and 7 bases at J, with 17 bases between the two ends. This CDR3 is built from 14 residues. Germline assignment: CDR1 SNHLY and CDR2 FYNNEI. The CDR3 spells CASSRQGIGSGYTF. The CDR3 DNA reads as TGTGCCAGCAGTCGTCAGGGAATTGGCTCTGGCTACACCTTC.

The chain carries TRBV7-9 and TRBJ2-3; D is possibly TRBD2 (5 bases). V lost 3 bases and J lost 4, with 11 bases in between. From germline, CDR1 is SEHNR and CDR2 FQNEAQ (reference sequence). The CDR3 loop spans 14 amino acids. For the CDR3, the DNA is TGTGCCAGCAGCTTGACGGGAAAGCCAGATACGCAGTATTTT. Translated: CASSLTGKPDTQYF.

The J gene is TRBJ2-3, the V gene TRBV7-2, with 11 bases aligning to TRBD2. The CDR3 length is 15 residues. With 4 bases clipped from V and 6 bases from J, the junction kept 6 bases outside the gene matches. Germline V CDR1 and CDR2: SGHTA, FQGNSA. CDR3 nucleotide sequence: TGTGCCAGCAGCTATAGCGGGGGGGCCTCCGATACGCAGTATTTT. Its protein is CASSYSGGASDTQYF.